This T cell receptor (beta chain) stems from a study of T cells in Graves' hyperthyroidism and ophthalmopathy. In germline, CDR1 is SGDLS, CDR2 YYNGEE. The CDR3 is 9 amino acids in total, end residues counted. Uncontrolled infection, other autoimmune disease, pregnancy or lactation barred patients from enrollment. Thyroid ultrasound and orbital computed tomography, with clinical symptoms and serum thyroxine and TRAb, informed diagnoses. What was amplified from RNA transcripts were TCR beta CDR3 regions. RT-PCR in the first round (using the HTBI primer set) targeted the TCR CDR3. TCRdb reprocessed the multiplex PCR reads via MiXCR and lists one record per CDR3 protein. The repertoire holds 550,000 to 700,000 distinct CDR3 sequences, with more than 45% as singletons. Findings and caveats of the study: Within blood appeared most thyroid clonotypes that had expanded above 0.001. Ophthalmopathy was model-predicted a median approximately six months pre-onset.

About this clonotype: Antigen unknown. The CDR3 carries no conserved terminal phenylalanine or tryptophan, so it likely arises from a read error. It is unclear where the CDR3 begins or ends on the DNA, so no DNA is shown, and the CDR3 is as TCRdb lists it.

The chain is built from TRBV9 and TRBJ2-6; the DNA was not compared with TRBD1, the D call given in the table. This clonotype was obtained from an adult woman with Graves' disease, either hyperthyroidism or ophthalmopathy (not recorded which). Sequenced input: peripheral blood or thyroid tissue (not recorded which). CDR3 in amino acids: CASSVSGGS.